This T cell receptor beta chain was recorded in a study of blood T cell repertoires in COVID-19. At the level of the study: The origin of the acute and convalescent COVID-19 samples was the United States, Italy and Spain. PBMCs, B-cell-depleted T cells, or T cells provided the cDNA or gDNA that made up the material.

In germline, CDR1 is SGHRS, CDR2 YFSETQ. V lost 4 bases to trimming and J lost 7 bases, with 6 bases between them. The length of the CDR3 is 11 residues. Authors' processing steps: By means of reference gene primer amplification, nucleated cell counts were estimated. Only in-frame clones appear in the TCRdb table, and some are missing; sequencing was by immunoSEQ multiplex PCR. The DNA was the basis for D and trimming; V, J and clone size are from that table. This sample has roughly 280,000 clones; around nine tenths occur once, and the top ten carry around 8.8%. The chain joins TRBV5-1 to TRBJ2-1; D unclear. The source material was peripheral blood. This TCR was recovered from a middle-aged man with active or convalescent COVID-19. CDR3 region: CASSLLNEQFF. The CDR3 bases are TGCGCCAGCAGCCTATTGAATGAGCAGTTCTTC.